Shown below are 24 T cell receptor beta chains from a single sample sequenced in a study of OX40 agonist ivuxolimab in advanced cancers. The protocol was immunoSEQ multiplex PCR, while the TCRdb copy is restricted to in-frame clones and leaves out a portion. This table holds more than 65,000 clones, approximately 94% found once. This specimen consisted of CD4+ or CD8+ T cells sorted from blood, obtained in a trial of the OX40 agonist ivuxolimab. The receptors derive from an adult with an advanced solid tumor such as melanoma, head and neck, liver or kidney cancer.

The genes are TRBV19 and TRBJ2-7; maybe TRBD1 (5 bases). Germline assignment: CDR1 LNHDA and CDR2 SQIVND (reference sequence). V lost 3 bases to trimming and J lost 0 bases, with 6 bases between them. CDR3 length: 13 amino acids. The CDR3 is CASSMDISYEQYF. In DNA form, the CDR3 reads TGTGCCAGTAGTATGGACATCTCCTACGAGCAGTACTTC.

J is TRBJ1-5 and V is TRBV5-6; a weak D match, TRBD1 (6 bases). The CDR3 extends over 15 amino acids. Germline CDR1 reads SGHDT; CDR2 reads YYEEEE. V dropped 4 bases and J dropped 6 bases, with 17 bases sitting between them. The CDR3 nucleotides read TGTGCCAGCAGCAGCCTGGCAGGGGAGGGTCAGCCCCAGCATTTT. Residues: CASSSLAGEGQPQHF.

The chain links TRBV4-3 to TRBJ2-7; 10 bases map to TRBD2. Germline-derived CDR1 and CDR2 are LGHNA and YSLEER. The CDR3 spans 15 residues. The junction had 7 bases not matched to a gene; V was cut back by 4 bases and J by 4 bases. CDR3: CASSLSAGGFYEQYF. The CDR3 coding sequence is TGCGCCAGCAGCCTTTCAGCGGGAGGGTTTTACGAGCAGTACTTC.

The chain uses TRBV4-2 and TRBJ1-1; D is unresolved. CDR1 and CDR2 from the germline V gene are LGHNA and YNFKEQ. There are 16 residues in the CDR3. V lost 4 bases, J lost 0 bases, and 15 bases lay in between. The CDR3 protein is CASSPSLGVLNTEAFF. The CDR3 DNA reads as TGTGCCAGCAGCCCCTCCCTGGGAGTTTTGAACACTGAAGCTTTCTTT.

This sequence joins TRBV9 and TRBJ2-1, with 10 bases identical to TRBD2. V was pared by 0 bases and J by 6 bases, with 6 bases of the junction left unmatched. The CDR3 runs 16 residues. Germline V gene sequence: CDR1 SGDLS, CDR2 YYNGEE. CDR3 amino acids: CASSVEPSGRRNEQFF. DNA of the CDR3: TGTGCCAGCAGCGTAGAGCCTAGCGGGAGACGCAATGAGCAGTTCTTC.

The chain has TRBV27 and TRBJ2-5; no firm D call. Germline V gives CDR1 MNHEY, CDR2 SMNVEV (reference sequence). This CDR3 has 13 residues. The V end was cut by 1 base, the J end by 5 bases, with 8 bases between. The CDR3 loop reads CASSLFRAETQYF. DNA of the CDR3: TGTGCCAGCAGTTTATTTAGGGCCGAGACCCAGTACTTC.

V usage is TRBV29-1 and J usage is TRBJ2-7; 12 bases map to TRBD2. CDR1 and CDR2 from the germline V gene are SQVTM and ANQGSEA. This CDR3 has 16 amino acids. Losses at the gene ends were 4 bases for V and 1 base for J; bases not matched to a gene: 8. DNA of the CDR3: TGCAGCGTTGCGGGACTAGCGGGTCTTTTTTCCTACGAGCAGTACTTC. Residues: CSVAGLAGLFSYEQYF.

The rearrangement joins TRBV13 to TRBJ2-7; 9 bases line up with TRBD1. Germline V gives CDR1 PRHDT, CDR2 FYEKMQ (reference sequence). CDR3 length equals 14 residues. Trimming at V came to 5 bases and at J to 4 bases, leaving 6 bases not matched to a gene. CDR3 DNA sequence: TGTGCCAGCAGCCAGGGACAGGGCCCGTACGAGCAGTACTTC. Translated, it gives CASSQGQGPYEQYF.

The chain links TRBV6-6 to TRBJ2-7, with D perhaps matching TRBD1 or TRBD2 (5 bases each). The germline gives CDR1 MNHNY, CDR2 SVGAGI (reference sequence). The CDR3 sequence is 13 residues long. V lost 10 bases and J lost 1, with 14 bases in between. CDR3 sequence reads: CATEGLSSYEQYF. Written as DNA, the CDR3 is TGTGCCACCGAGGGGCTGAGTTCCTACGAGCAGTACTTC.

This clone was picked up a small number of times. V is TRBV19 and J is TRBJ1-2, with D perhaps matching TRBD1 (6 bases). Germline loops: CDR1 LNHDA, CDR2 SQIVND (reference sequence). This CDR3 has 14 residues. V was trimmed by 5 bases and J by 3 bases, leaving 13 bases between them. The CDR3 bases are TGTGCCAGTAGTGCCTCAGGGGCGGACTATGGCTACACCTTC. This sequence encodes CASSASGADYGYTF.

The CDR3 nucleotides read TGTGCCAGCAGTTTCGGGACAGGGCGATTTGGGGGCTACACCTTC. It yields the protein CASSFGTGRFGGYTF. This chain joins TRBV27 and TRBJ1-2, with 9 bases fitting TRBD1. Per germline, CDR1 MNHEY and CDR2 SMNVEV (reference sequence). The CDR3 is 15 amino acids. The V segment lost 3 bases and the J segment 8 bases; nucleotides outside the gene matches: 10.

This clone is a singleton in its sample. Compared with germline, one end of the junction differs, possibly owing to a read error. V usage is TRBV7-7 and J usage is TRBJ2-1; TRBD2 agrees at 12 bases. This CDR3 spans 16 amino acids. CDR1 and CDR2 (germline): SSHAT, FNYEAQ (reference sequence). CDR3: CASSLMGLAGFNEQFF. CDR3 DNA sequence: TGTGCTAGCAGCTTAATGGGACTAGCGGGTTTCAATGAGCAGTTCTTC.

The chain is built from TRBV5-1 and TRBJ2-1, with 7 positions matching TRBD2. Losses at the gene ends were 2 bases for V and 3 bases for J; bases not matched to a gene: 11. This CDR3 comprises 17 residues. From germline, CDR1 is SGHRS and CDR2 YFSETQ. The CDR3 sequence: CASSLNPQRDFYNEQFF. CDR3 nucleotides: TGCGCCAGCAGCTTAAATCCCCAGCGGGACTTCTACAATGAGCAGTTCTTC. Full variable domain (missing parts from reference TRBV5-1 and TRBJ2-1): KAGVTQTPRYLIKTRGQQVTLSCSPISGHRSVSWYQQTPGQGLQFLFEYFSETQRNKGNFPGRFSGRQFSNSRSEMNVSTLELGDSALYLCASSLNPQRDFYNEQFFGPGTRLTVL.

This clone occurred once. The chain combines TRBV5-6 with TRBJ2-3; TRBD1 is a possible D gene (6 bases). Between the trimmed V and J ends, which lost 6 bases and 4 bases, there was a span of 18 bases. CDR1 and CDR2 from the germline V gene are SGHDT and YYEEEE. The CDR3 runs 15 residues. CDR3 coding DNA: TGTGCCAGCACCAGAACCCAGGGGTGGGCAGATACGCAGTATTTT. Amino acids: CASTRTQGWADTQYF.

The rearrangement uses TRBV25-1 and TRBJ2-1; D might be TRBD2 (5 bases). CDR3 length equals 17 residues. Germline CDR1 reads MGHDK; CDR2 reads SYGVNS. V lost 8 bases, J lost 5 bases, and 25 bases lay in between. The CDR3 is CASGSTDAGPIDNEQFF. As DNA, the CDR3 is TGTGCCAGCGGGTCGACCGACGCGGGCCCAATTGACAATGAGCAGTTCTTC.

Only one count was recorded for this clone. The chain uses TRBV10-3 and TRBJ2-5; no reliable D call. Germline values: CDR1 ENHRY, CDR2 SYGVKD. The CDR3 has 13 residues. Between the trimmed V and J ends, which lost 3 bases and 5 bases, there was a span of 10 bases. Here the CDR3 DNA reads TGTGCCATCAGTGATTCGGTCGGGGAGACCCAGTACTTC. It is translated as CAISDSVGETQYF.

V usage is TRBV2 and J usage is TRBJ2-3; TRBD1 matches at 10 bases. Germline CDR1 is SNHLY and CDR2 is FYNNEI. The CDR3 covers 15 residues. V shed 4 bases, J shed 4 bases, and the junction held 5 bases outside the gene matches. CDR3 nucleotide sequence: TGTGCCAGCAGTGCCGGGACAGGGGTGTCAGATACGCAGTATTTT. Protein sequence: CASSAGTGVSDTQYF. Looking up the rest from reference TRBV2 and TRBJ2-3 gives the full variable domain: EPEVTQTPSHQVTQMGQEVILRCVPISNHLYFYWYRQILGQKVEFLVSFYNNEISEKSEIFDDQFSVERPDGSNFTLKIRSTKLEDSAMYFCASSAGTGVSDTQYFGPGTRLTVL.

The rearrangement links TRBV27 to TRBJ2-1, with TRBD2 matching 9 bases. V trimming: 3 bases; J trimming: 4 bases; junction bases outside the gene matches: 4. The CDR3 loop spans 15 amino acids. The germline V gene encodes CDR1 MNHEY and CDR2 SMNVEV (reference sequence). CDR3 region: CASSLVSGSYNEQFF. CDR3 DNA: TGTGCCAGCAGTTTGGTTAGCGGGAGTTACAATGAGCAGTTCTTC.

This clone was seen just once. The chain carries TRBV7-9 and TRBJ2-7, with 9 nucleotides matching TRBD1. CDR3 size: 14 residues. V lost 1 base to trimming and J lost 5 bases; unmatched junction nucleotides: 3. Germline CDR1 is SEHNR and CDR2 is FQNEAQ (reference sequence). This CDR3 reads CASSLGQGVNEQYF. CDR3 DNA: TGTGCCAGCAGCTTAGGACAGGGGGTCAACGAGCAGTACTTC.

The V call is TRBV27, the J call TRBJ1-4; TRBD1 matches 9 bases. Per germline, CDR1 MNHEY and CDR2 SMNVEV (reference sequence). V shed 5 bases and J 4 bases; nucleotides not matched to a gene: 2. This CDR3 comprises 14 residues. The CDR3 coding sequence is TGTGCCAGCAGTCAGGGACAGGGTAATGAAAAACTGTTTTTT. This gives the protein CASSQGQGNEKLFF.

This clone was observed a single time. CDR3 bases: TGCGCCAGCAGCTTGGCCGCGTCAGGCTCTGGAAACACCATATATTTT. Translated, it gives CASSLAASGSGNTIYF. The genes are TRBV5-1 and TRBJ1-3, with D uncertain. Deletions cut 0 bases from V and 0 bases from J, with 10 bases between. The CDR3 sequence is 16 residues long. Germline V gives CDR1 SGHRS, CDR2 YFSETQ.

The DNA for the CDR3 is TGCGCCAGCAGGGACCCCGACAGGGGCCCATGGGAAGGCTACACCTTC. Its translation: CASRDPDRGPWEGYTF. The gene calls are TRBV4-3 and TRBJ1-2, with 8 nucleotides matching TRBD1. The CDR3 is 16 amino acids. V lost 6 bases and J lost 8; bases outside the gene matches: 17. Germline CDR1 LGHNA, CDR2 YSLEER.

This clone was counted only a few times. This chain connects TRBV11-2 to TRBJ2-1; 12 positions match TRBD1. The CDR3 runs 15 residues. V gave up 8 bases and J gave up 4 bases; unmatched junction bases: 6. Germline loops: CDR1 SGHAT, CDR2 FQNNGV. The CDR3 reads CASAPGQGAYNEQFF. CDR3 bases: TGTGCCAGCGCACCGGGACAGGGGGCTTACAATGAGCAGTTCTTC. Together with reference TRBV11-2 and TRBJ2-1, the CDR3 gives the full variable domain: EAGVAQSPRYKIIEKRQSVAFWCNPISGHATLYWYQQILGQGPKLLIQFQNNGVVDDSQLPKDRFSAERLKGVDSTLKIQPAKLEDSAVYLCASAPGQGAYNEQFFGPGTRLTVL.

The chain has TRBV7-4 and TRBJ1-4; 8 bases are a match to TRBD1. The J segment lost 6 bases and the V segment lost 5 bases, leaving 5 bases of the junction unmatched. This CDR3 contains 14 residues. Germline CDR1 reads SGHVT; CDR2 reads SQSDAQ. The DNA for the CDR3 is TGTGCCAGCAGCCGGACAGGGAGCGATGAAAAACTGTTTTTT. It specifies CASSRTGSDEKLFF.